The source of this T cell receptor beta chain is a study of radiation and T cells in renal cell carcinoma (dated by TCRdb to about 2020). About the study as a whole: The samples were drawn from a clinical trial, where primary renal cell carcinomas were treated with 15 Gy of stereotactic body radiation therapy and then removed by nephrectomy 4 weeks afterward. In total, about 51 samples underwent TCR beta sequencing: around 25 tumors plus 27 peripheral blood samples. A total of 3.5 million to 4.5 million unique CDR3 nucleotide sequences, encoding 2.5 million to 3 million unique CDR3 amino acid sequences, were found across all 50 or so samples. Overall study results and their limits: Blood repertoire dynamics were not followed beyond 4 weeks after treatment. Because the trial had a single-armed design, the trial could not examine how radiation dose or scheduling affected the TCR repertoire. An increase in top tumor clonotypes in blood was observed from baseline to 2 weeks post-radiation, followed by contraction by 4 weeks, which was taken to suggest transient expansion of tumor-resident clones. Because pretreatment tumor biopsies were not available, the baseline intratumoral presence of clonotypes could not be determined.

TCR beta libraries were generated from genomic DNA with the immunoSEQ kit, following the manufacturer's recommendations. To prepare libraries, a first multiplex PCR with proprietary primers was run, followed by a second PCR that added unique barcodes, and a bead cleanup was done after each round. Each sample batch included a kit-provided positive control reaction and a negative control reaction. The final libraries were assessed on an Agilent 4200 TapeStation D1000 ScreenTape, pooled by volume, and quantified by qPCR. An Illumina NextSeq500 fitted with a MidOutput 150-cycle cartridge performed the sequencing, running 156 Read1 cycles and 15 Index1 cycles with the kit's custom primers. The pooled library was loaded at about 1 pM, and around 20% PhiX control was spiked in. As for the authors' bioinformatics: The vendor-processed data were analyzed in R, and a clonotype was defined as all T cells that share the same CDR3 nucleotide sequence. For clone abundance analyses, frequencies were normalized to the 10,000 most abundant clones per sample. Public T cell clones, which averaged fewer than five per sample, were excluded before analysis. An abundance difference of at least 32-fold between compartments was the criterion for calling clonotypes tumor-enriched or baseline blood-enriched. A beta-binomial differential abundance model was applied to find clonotypes that expanded or contracted between blood time points. Tumor-blood repertoire similarity was measured with the Baroni-Urbani and Buser coefficient, and group comparisons used two-tailed Wilcoxon tests in R. TCRdb re-hosts the immuneACCESS table, in-frame sequences only. Its copies lack some clones; in the studies checked, an unresolved V gene accounts for under half of them, and the cause for the rest is not known. V, J and clone size were drawn from that table, and D and trimming were deduced from the DNA. For this sample there are 70,000 to 100,000 clones; about 79% appear just once. Roughly 6.8% of the sample rests with the top ten.

The CDR3, from cysteine to phenylalanine, totals 16 residues. Only CDR3 DNA is held: 48 bases, read in frame from base 1. Reading the germline V gene gives CDR1 MRHNA and CDR2 SNTAGT. V and J lose 3 bases and 0 bases, and a span of 9 bases separates them. As concerns this clone: This receptor's antigen is unknown. No much larger clonotype is one base removed from it; base qualities were not supplied.

Explained via the paper, the time point label denotes: baseline pretreatment blood. The treatment or condition label corresponds to: 15 Gy SBRT to primary tumor, nephrectomy 4 weeks later. To track tumor-enriched clonotypes, serial peripheral blood was sampled from radiation-treated patients at baseline and at 2 weeks and 4 weeks after SBRT. Every patient had renal cell carcinoma of clear cell pathology. Genomic DNA for TCR sequencing was prepared using the QIAamp DNA Blood Mini Kit (Qiagen). The analyses included just those samples that passed every quality control check. The source was blood, collected from a patient whose treatment included radiotherapy and nephrectomy. The rearranged segments are TRBV6-4 and TRBJ2-6; possibly the D gene is TRBD2, per 6 matching bases. The receptor comes from a man aged 55 to 69 with renal cell carcinoma. This receptor carries the CDR3 CASSEDSGSGANVLTF. The DNA sequence is given as TGTGCCAGCAGTGAGGATAGCGGCTCTGGGGCCAACGTCCTGACTTTC.